This TCR beta chain is drawn from a study of radiotherapy plus CTLA-4 blockade in lung cancer (dated by TCRdb to the late 2010s). In the study overall: Among the enrolled patients, roughly 19% had an objective response, and less than 40% reached disease control. The full study reports these points: The strongest predictors of response, as reported, were early dynamic changes in blood T cell clones along with a rise in serum interferon-beta after radiation. After treatment with radiotherapy and ipilimumab, TCR clones that came from tumors expanded in the peripheral blood.

The study evaluated CTLA-4 blockade (ipilimumab) given together with focal radiation therapy in patients who had chemo-refractory metastatic non-small-cell lung cancer. With respect to this clone: Its antigen remains unidentified. The input lacks base qualities; no much larger clone sits a single base away.

Library preparation employed the immunoSEQ multiplex PCR assay. The immuneACCESS repertoire file appears here via TCRdb, limited to in-frame rearrangements. These files lack a portion of the clones; in checked studies, under half of the deficit traces to unresolved V genes, and the cause of the others is not known. The table for this sample lists about 110,000 clones; 85% of them were counted only once. The biggest ten clones account for under 2.5% of the sample. The germline ends are 11 bases apart after V is trimmed by 2 bases and J by 1 base. The cysteine opens and the phenylalanine closes a CDR3 of 15 amino acids. Just CDR3 DNA is preserved here, 45 bases in frame from base 1. According to the germline V gene, CDR1 reads SGHTA and CDR2 reads FQGTGA.

The sequence was obtained from a human donor with non-small cell lung cancer that progressed on radiotherapy plus ipilimumab. Some clones in this sample may be carry-over from other donors' samples. The specimen comprised peripheral blood, sampled from a patient treated with radiotherapy plus ipilimumab. This receptor chain uses TRBV7-3 and TRBJ1-1; the D gene identity is not certain. The CDR3 in this case is CASSLLGTENTEAFF. At the DNA level, the sequence is TGTGCCAGCAGCTTACTAGGCACAGAGAACACTGAAGCTTTCTTT.